Here is one TCR beta chain with its context. Its antigen is not known. TCRdb's table, derived via immunoSEQ multiplex PCR, lists solely in-frame clones and lacks some. The sample gives 3,200 or so clones, 90% to 95% of which show up once; more than 8% is in the top ten. The sample originates from a study of regulatory and conventional T cells in RAG deficiency. Study findings and constraints: Patient subsets had shorter CDR3s; Omenn Treg-Tconv overlap exceeded 85%. Treg unique TCR beta sequences were around 100-fold fewer in Omenn syndrome and CID/AS patients than controls. RAG-deficient patients showed markedly lower Shannon entropy and higher Simpson indices than control T-cell subsets.

The sorted regulatory T cells were CD4+, CD25-high and CD127-low, with genomic DNA sequenced. This sample also belongs to another study, concerning regulatory T cells. That report adds: The primer mix had 52 TRBV and 13 TRBJ primers. Patient repertoires had restricted TRB V-J pairs and skewed V and J usage, most in Tregs.

Sequenced input: CD4+ Tregs sorted from blood. The receptor was isolated from a human donor in good health.

The CDR3 here is CASSLAGPAHVSSYTF. As DNA, the CDR3 is TGTGCCAGCAGCTTGGCGGGGCCAGCCCATGTGTCAAGCTACACCTTC. J is TRBJ1-2 and V is TRBV5-4; a possible D gene is TRBD1 (5 bases). The CDR3 is 16 amino acids. V was shortened by 0 bases and J by 9 bases, with 21 bases between the two germline ends. Germline V gene lookup returns CDR1 SGHNT and CDR2 YYREEE (reference sequence). The whole variable domain, filled in from reference TRBV5-4 and TRBJ1-2, reads ETGVTQSPTHLIKTRGQQVTLRCSSQSGHNTVSWYQQALGQGPQFIFQYYREEENGRGNFPPRFSGLQFPNYSSELNVNALELDDSALYLCASSLAGPAHVSSYTFGSGTRLTVV.